This is a list of T cell receptor beta chains from one sample in a study of technical replicates of blood from a few donors. TCRdb's copy holds only in-frame clones and misses some; the assay was immunoSEQ multiplex PCR. The data contain about 89,000 clones, around 96% of them seen just once; the ten biggest clones take up 0.24%. The specimen sequenced was T cells isolated from PBMCs. The receptors shown here come from a human donor in good health. Both conserved end residues are trimmed from each CDR3. Clone sizes are given selectively: once, few, many, or a class where the clone is expanded.

v_call clone_size cdr3_aa
TRBV7-8 NA ASSKEGAQSQAF
TRBV4-1 NA ASSQDPGTGELF
TRBV30 NA AWSVAGNQPQH
TRBV19 NA ASKPQAGGSYEQY
TRBV6-5 once ASSYSPGMNTEAF
TRBV19 NA ASSIGTGYEQY
TRBV5-6 NA ASSLRGHEQY
TRBV29-1 NA SVELRDKAYEQY
TRBV27 NA ASSPPPSSGGAYEQY
TRBV10-3 NA AIRYRESTEAF
TRBV5-6 once ASRFRRERQETQY
TRBV11-2 NA ASSVNDYLSYNEQF
TRBV11-2 once ASSLRSFGGYT
TRBV5-6 NA ASSRGRGNTGELF
TRBV4-1 NA ASSHPGGETQY
TRBV6-6 NA ASGTGKVQNTEAF
TRBV7-9 NA ASSFRVQETQY
TRBV27 once ASSFSGQESNYGYT
TRBV5-1 NA ASSLSRDQPQH
TRBV28 NA ASSTPGGVVAGITDTQY
TRBV4-2 NA ASSRRTSNFDEQY
TRBV7-8 once ASSSPGGAGTEAF
TRBV4-1 NA ASSRLYGGSYEQY
TRBV6-5 NA ASSYRGWRTEAF
TRBV9 NA ASSVGVARAINEQF
TRBV6-5 NA ASRGGLAGSYEQY
TRBV10-1 once ARLDISGANVLT
TRBV19 NA ASSITGGNQPQH
TRBV4-1 NA ASSQWRYEKLF
TRBV13 NA ASSSGQGVGQY
TRBV29-1 NA SAPLAGDTGELF
TRBV6-5 NA ASSHRGGQETQY
TRBV5-1 NA ASSLDPGVADTQY
TRBV19 NA ASSGGLAGVNEQF
TRBV4-1 NA ASSHPVRNTGELF
TRBV6-5 NA AISPSGFHGYT
TRBV9 NA ASSTGGGGRTQY
TRBV7-8 once ASSFDSYEQY
TRBV6-1 NA ASSGGLIPYGYT
TRBV7-2 NA ASSLGGLGEQY
TRBV2 NA ATTDRGLSNYGYT
TRBV5-1 NA ASSLAVGGANVLT
TRBV7-8 NA ASSPYWTSGDYNEQF
TRBV5-6 NA ASTSPESGQGGLSGELF
TRBV2 NA ASSERGQELNQPQH
TRBV5-1 NA ASSRDGVPSGNTIY
TRBV9 NA ASSVVGGQEAF
TRBV5-6 NA ASSLYQGNTGELF
TRBV5-1 NA ASSGHRATEAF
TRBV29-1 NA SVLVGAGGRNSPLH
TRBV4-1 NA ASSYPLAGGSADTQY
TRBV28 NA ASRRPGLGYEQY
TRBV9 NA ASSADRGSNQPQH
TRBV5-4 NA ASSLAGQAYNEQF